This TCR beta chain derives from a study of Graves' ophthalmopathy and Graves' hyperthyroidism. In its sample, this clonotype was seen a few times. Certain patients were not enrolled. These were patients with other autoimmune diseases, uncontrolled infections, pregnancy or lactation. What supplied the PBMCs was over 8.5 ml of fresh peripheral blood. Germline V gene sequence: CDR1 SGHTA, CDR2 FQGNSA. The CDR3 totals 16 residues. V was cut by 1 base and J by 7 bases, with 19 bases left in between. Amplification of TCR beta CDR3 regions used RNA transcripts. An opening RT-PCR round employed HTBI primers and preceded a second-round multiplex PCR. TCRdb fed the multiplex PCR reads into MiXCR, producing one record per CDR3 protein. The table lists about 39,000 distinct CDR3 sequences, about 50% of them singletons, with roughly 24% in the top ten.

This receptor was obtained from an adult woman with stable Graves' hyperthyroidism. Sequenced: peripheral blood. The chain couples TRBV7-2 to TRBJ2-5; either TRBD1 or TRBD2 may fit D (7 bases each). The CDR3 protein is CASSLGTGTASGTQYF. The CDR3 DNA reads TGTGCCAGCAGCTTAGGTACCGGGACAGCTAGCGGGACCCAGTACTTC. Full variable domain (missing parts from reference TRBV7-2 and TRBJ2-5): GAGVSQSPSNKVTEKGKDVELRCDPISGHTALYWYRQSLGQGLEFLIYFQGNSAPDKSGLPSDRFSAERTGGSVSTLTIQRTQQEDSAVYLCASSLGTGTASGTQYFGPGTRLLVL.